This T cell receptor beta chain was found in a study of blood T cell repertoires in COVID-19 (dated by TCRdb to the early 2020s). Background for the entire study: The collaborator samples originated in the United States, Italy and Spain and spanned the acute and convalescent phases of COVID-19. Samples were obtained from the ongoing ImmuneRACE study (first 160 participants) and from about 1,300 subjects provided by 6 global collaborators. The dataset comprised deeply sampled blood TCRbeta repertoires from subjects exposed to, actively infected with, or recovered from COVID-19. The repertoires were released in a freely available public database meant as a resource for research on the immune response to SARS-CoV-2. Where available, HLA class I and class II types were obtained from metadata supplied by the sample provider rather than from assay-based typing. The sample metadata nearly always contained a de-identified subject ID, COVID-19 status, age in years and sex. The material from the prospective study consisted of cDNA or gDNA derived from T cells, B-cell-depleted T cells, or PBMCs.

Concerning this clone: Its antigen is not yet known. Base qualities were left out, and no much larger clone turns up one base away.

The germline V end is reduced by 3 bases and the J end by 5 bases; junction bases left unmatched: 5. Inclusive of the bounding cysteine and phenylalanine, the CDR3 is 14 residues long. Just the 42-base CDR3 DNA is kept, in frame starting at base 1. CDR1 and CDR2 are drawn from the germline V gene: LGHNA, YNFKEQ. Participants in the prospective study were aged 18 to 89 years, lived in under 30 United States geographic areas, and enrolled through a virtual design. In the prospective study, cohorts were assigned on the basis of participant-reported clinical history obtained from a screening survey and a study questionnaire. Each participant in the prospective study had whole blood, serum and a nasopharyngeal or oropharyngeal swab collected by mobile phlebotomists. Additional blood draws and questionnaires over an approximately 2-month period could optionally be provided by prospective study participants. Before DNA extraction, prospective study blood samples were shipped either frozen or at room temperature.

TCRbeta CDR3 regions were amplified from genomic DNA using the immunoSEQ Assay, a bias-controlled multiplex PCR. Processing in the source paper ran as follows. The number of nucleated cells in each sample was estimated from the amplification of reference gene primers within the assay. To quantify the absolute abundance of each unique TCRbeta CDR3 rearrangement, sequence reads were collapsed and filtered. For each sample, productive Simpson clonality was calculated by taking the square root of Simpson's diversity index across productive rearrangements. TCRdb mirrors the immuneACCESS table, restricted to in-frame sequences. Some clones are absent from its copies; in checked studies, under half trace to an unresolved V gene, and the reason for the others is unknown. V and J calls and clone size are those listed in that table; D and trimming were worked out from the DNA. The sample includes 300,000 to 400,000 clones, with approximately 90% observed a single time. The ten largest make up approximately 0.96% of the sample.

What the study reported, not specific to this receptor: The amount of clinical and demographic metadata varied by source and participant and was provided uncurated.

The sequencing input was PBMCs or T cells enriched from blood (not recorded which). This sequence was found in a woman aged 25-40 years with acute COVID-19. The chain employs TRBV4-2 and TRBJ1-2, with 8 junctional bases fitting TRBD1. This receptor carries the CDR3 CASSQETGGYGYTF. In nucleotide form, the sequence is TGTGCCAGCAGCCAGGAAACAGGGGGGTATGGCTACACCTTC.